The next 3 T cell receptor beta chains were all read from a single sample in a study of cytomegalovirus exposure and HLA in healthy donors. Use of 60 Vbeta and 13 Jbeta primers characterized the PCR. Here immunoSEQ multiplex PCR was the method, and the copy in TCRdb shows in-frame clones only, minus some. The table records approximately 130,000 clones, more than 75% of them present only once. Sequencing was performed on PBMCs. All receptors derive from a man aged 18 to 30 in good health and CMV-seronegative.

V and J are TRBV27 and TRBJ2-7, with 7 positions matching TRBD1. The trim removed 2 bases at V and 6 bases at J, leaving 7 bases unmatched. Germline CDR1 is MNHEY and CDR2 is SMNVEV (reference sequence). The CDR3 loop spans 14 amino acids. CDR3 sequence: CASSLEGATSEQYF. CDR3 nucleotide sequence: TGTGCCAGCAGTTTAGAGGGGGCGACATCCGAGCAGTACTTC.

The V call is TRBV18, the J call TRBJ2-1; 9 nucleotides align to TRBD2. V was clipped by 3 bases and J by 7 bases; unmatched bases: 10. The CDR3 has 16 amino acids. CDR1 and CDR2 (germline): KGHSH, LQKENI. CDR3 sequence reads: CASSPTLAGGQNEQFF. DNA for the CDR3: TGTGCCAGCTCACCGACCCTGGCGGGGGGGCAGAATGAGCAGTTCTTC.

Notes on this clone: The identical CDR3 is also encoded by other nucleotide sequences in the sample. V usage is TRBV25-1 and J usage is TRBJ1-2; 7 bases agree with TRBD1. The CDR3 consists of 14 residues. The germline V gene encodes CDR1 MGHDK and CDR2 SYGVNS. J was trimmed by 5 bases and V by 3 bases; bases with no gene match: 6. The DNA of the CDR3 is TGTGCCAGCAGTGAGCCTGGGACAGTTTATGGCTACACCTTC. Encoded protein: CASSEPGTVYGYTF.